This T cell receptor beta chain stems from a study of OX40 agonist ivuxolimab in advanced cancers. Study in general: The study treated patients with ivuxolimab, an agonistic anti-OX40 (CD134) antibody. Dose-escalation patients were diagnosed with hepatocellular carcinoma, melanoma, renal cell cancer or head and neck cancer. The study's findings and limits: Among T cells, CD8+ cells averaged more expanded clones than CD4+ cells.

Samples of blood were obtained at baseline, on cycle 4 day 1, and on cycle 7 day 1. Comments on this clone: The antigen is undetermined.

V trimming: 5 bases; J trimming: 5 bases; junction bases outside the gene matches: 8. Germline V gives CDR1 KGHSH, CDR2 LQKENI. This CDR3 comprises 14 residues. Method: immunoSEQ multiplex PCR; TCRdb's copy keeps in-frame clones and lacks some. This table holds about 81,000 clones, around 80% found once. The specimen comprised CD4+ or CD8+ T cells sorted from blood, sampled in a trial of the OX40 agonist ivuxolimab. The genes are TRBV18 and TRBJ2-5; 7 positions agree with TRBD1. This clonotype was sampled from an adult with an advanced solid tumor such as melanoma, head and neck, liver or kidney cancer. Written as DNA, the CDR3 is TGTGCCAGCTCAGCAAATACAGGGGCGGAGACCCAGTACTTC. This gives the protein CASSANTGAETQYF.